The 3 T cell receptor beta chains below were found in one sample sequenced in a study of a mutant IDH1 vaccine in newly diagnosed glioma. Sequenced by immunoSEQ multiplex PCR; TCRdb stores in-frame clones only, minus some. The top ten clones hold 3% to 3.5% of a sample with over 55,000 clones, less than 85% of them seen once. Time point defined: week 5, during vaccination. The vaccine gave 300 ug of a 20-mer mutant IDH1 peptide subcutaneously per dose. Their antigen targets remain unknown. Here the sequenced sample was PBMCs, taken from a glioma patient whose treatment included an IDH1 peptide vaccine. The receptors stem from a woman younger than 30 with glioma. Some clones in this sample may be carry-over from other donors' samples.

Regarding this clone: At one end the junction does not follow the germline gene, possibly because of a read error. The J gene is TRBJ1-1, the V gene TRBV7-2; possible D gene TRBD1, 6 bases. CDR1 is SGHTA, CDR2 FQGNSA, per germline. The CDR3 runs to 15 residues. CDR3 protein: CASSSSRGTNTEAFF. CDR3 sequence (DNA): TGTGCCAGCAGTTCTTCCAGGGGTACGAACACCGAAGCTTTCTTT.

The chain uses TRBV5-1 and TRBJ2-3; D is unresolved. The CDR3 is 13 amino acids. From germline, CDR1 is SGHRS and CDR2 YFSETQ. Trimming stripped 2 bases from V and 6 bases from J, with 10 bases between. CDR3 region: CASSFGVGDTQYF. Here the CDR3 DNA reads TGCGCCAGCAGCTTTGGGGTTGGGGATACGCAGTATTTT.

The gene calls are TRBV11-3 and TRBJ1-1; D is undetermined. V lost 4 bases and J 1 base, leaving 13 bases between the germline ends. This CDR3 comprises 15 residues. Germline values: CDR1 SGHNT, CDR2 YENEEA. CDR3 DNA sequence: TGTGCCAGCAGCTGGCAGCCAACGGGGAACACTGAAGCTTTCTTT. It yields the protein CASSWQPTGNTEAFF.